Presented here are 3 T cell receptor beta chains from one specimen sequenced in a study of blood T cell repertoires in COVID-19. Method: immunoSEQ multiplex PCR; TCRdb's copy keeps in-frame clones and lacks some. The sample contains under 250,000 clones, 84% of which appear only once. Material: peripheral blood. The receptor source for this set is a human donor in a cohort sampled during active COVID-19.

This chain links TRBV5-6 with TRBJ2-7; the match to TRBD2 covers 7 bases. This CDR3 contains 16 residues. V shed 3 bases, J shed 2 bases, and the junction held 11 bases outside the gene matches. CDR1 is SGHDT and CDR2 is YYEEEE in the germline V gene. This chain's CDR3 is CASSWAGTTPPYEQYF. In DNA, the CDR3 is TGTGCCAGCAGCTGGGCCGGGACTACCCCCCCCTACGAGCAGTACTTC. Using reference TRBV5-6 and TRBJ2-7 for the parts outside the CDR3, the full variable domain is DAGVTQSPTHLIKTRGQQVTLRCSPKSGHDTVSWYQQALGQGPQFIFQYYEEEERQRGNFPDRFSGHQFPNYSSELNVNALLLGDSALYLCASSWAGTTPPYEQYFGPGTRLTVT.

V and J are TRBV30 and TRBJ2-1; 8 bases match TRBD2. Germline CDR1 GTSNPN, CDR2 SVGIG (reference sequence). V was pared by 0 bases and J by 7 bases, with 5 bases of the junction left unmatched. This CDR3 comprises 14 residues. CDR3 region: CAWSVSGRRNEQFF. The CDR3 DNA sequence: TGTGCCTGGAGTGTAAGCGGGAGACGGAATGAGCAGTTCTTC.

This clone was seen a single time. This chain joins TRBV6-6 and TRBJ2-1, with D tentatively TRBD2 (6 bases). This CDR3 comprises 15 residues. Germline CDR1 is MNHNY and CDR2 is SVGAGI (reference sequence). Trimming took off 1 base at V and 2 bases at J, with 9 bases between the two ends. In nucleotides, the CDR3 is TGTGCCAGCAGTTACTTAGGAGGGACCTACAATGAGCAGTTCTTC. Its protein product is CASSYLGGTYNEQFF.